One T cell receptor beta chain is described in this entry. The antigen is unknown. It was version v3.0 of the immunoSEQ assay that was run at survey level. TCRdb's copy holds only in-frame clones and misses some; the assay was immunoSEQ multiplex PCR. The table lists 20,000 to 25,000 clones, approximately 76% of them singletons. V lost 5 bases to trimming and J lost 0 bases, with 8 bases between them. CDR1 is SGHNT and CDR2 is YENEEA in the germline V gene. CDR3 size: 14 residues. Participants with HIV, all of them, were treated in the United States. The sample is drawn from a study of long-term antiretroviral therapy in people with HIV. Regarding the study as a whole: Post-ART, diversity grew, though it stayed under transplant donor control levels. Older ART regimens may have been in use when blood was drawn between the mid-2000s and the late 2010s.

J is TRBJ1-3 and V is TRBV11-3; D call uncertain. This receptor was identified in a woman aged 40 to 49 with HIV. Sequencing was performed on unsorted PBMCs, taken around 21 months before starting antiretroviral therapy. The CDR3 here is CASSPRPSGNTIYF. Written as DNA, the CDR3 is TGTGCCAGCAGCCCCAGACCCTCTGGAAACACCATATATTTT.